This T cell receptor (beta chain) was identified during a study of T cells in Graves' hyperthyroidism and ophthalmopathy. The overall study: Staff took peripheral blood when the initial diagnosis was made, before any treatment began.

RNA transcripts yielded amplified TCR beta CDR3 regions. TCR CDR3 regions were first amplified by RT-PCR with HTBI primers. TCRdb fed the multiplex PCR reads into MiXCR, producing one record per CDR3 protein. Of roughly 630,000 distinct CDR3 sequences in the sample, around 16% are singletons; the top ten hold about 7%. This clonotype was counted many times. Each patient was aged 18 to 65 and had newly diagnosed hyperthyroidism of under 2 months' duration. Source material for PBMCs was around 10 ml fresh peripheral blood. The V and J ends lost 4 bases and 0 bases respectively, with 7 bases between them. The CDR3 is 15 amino acids. Germline V gene sequence: CDR1 LGHDT, CDR2 YNNKEL (reference sequence).

V gene TRBV3-1 combines with J gene TRBJ2-6; D is unclear. The sequence was obtained from a woman aged 25 to 39 with Graves' hyperthyroidism. Sequenced: blood. DNA for the CDR3: TGTGCCAGCAGCCCAGATTCCTCTGGGGCCAACGTCCTGACTTTC. As protein: CASSPDSSGANVLTF.